These T cell receptor beta chains were read from a single sample in a study of T cell repertoires in cytomegalovirus infection. TCRdb itself ran the reads through MiXCR, one entry per CDR3 protein. This sample has about 140,000 distinct CDR3 sequences, with about 6.1% found just once. The sample taken for sequencing was PBMCs. All receptors derive from a human donor in good health (CMV status not recorded). Some clones in this sample may be carry-over from other donors' samples. Each CDR3 is given with its conserved first and last residue. Fields, in order: clone size, D gene, J gene, V gene, CDR3 DNA, CDR3 protein. A D gene is named only where the DNA matches it firmly. The size of a clone is reported for some rows only, either as once, few or many, or as a class for expanded clones.

clone_size: many
d_call: TRBD1
j_call: TRBJ2-6
v_call: TRBV18
cdr3_nt: TGTGCCAGCTCACCAAGGACAGGCCACTCTGGGGCCAACGTCCTGACTTTC
cdr3_aa: CASSPRTGHSGANVLTF

clone_size: many
d_call: TRBD1
j_call: TRBJ1-2
v_call: TRBV12-3/TRBV12-4
cdr3_nt: TGTGCCAGCAGTTGGACAGGGCTTAGGGGCTACACCTTC
cdr3_aa: CASSWTGLRGYTF

clone_size: many
d_call: .
j_call: TRBJ2-2
v_call: TRBV7-2
cdr3_nt: TGTGCCAGCAGCGAGACTAGATCCGGGGAGCTGTTTTTT
cdr3_aa: CASSETRSGELFF

clone_size: few
d_call: .
j_call: TRBJ1-5
v_call: TRBV12-3/TRBV12-4
cdr3_nt: TGTGCCAGCAGTTCGGACAGTCCGACACAGCCCCAGCATTTT
cdr3_aa: CASSSDSPTQPQHF

clone_size: .
d_call: TRBD1
j_call: TRBJ1-2
v_call: TRBV9
cdr3_nt: TGTGCCAGCAGCTCGGACAGGTTTGGAGCTAACTATGGCTACACCTTC
cdr3_aa: CASSSDRFGANYGYTF

clone_size: few
d_call: .
j_call: TRBJ1-6
v_call: TRBV3-1
cdr3_nt: TGTGCCAGCAGCCAAAGTATCAGCGCTGATTCACCCCTCCACTTT
cdr3_aa: CASSQSISADSPLHF

clone_size: .
d_call: TRBD2
j_call: TRBJ2-3
v_call: TRBV7-2
cdr3_nt: TGTGCCAGCAGGCGTCGACTAGCGGGGGGCACAGATACGCAGTATTTT
cdr3_aa: CASRRRLAGGTDTQYF

clone_size: many
d_call: .
j_call: TRBJ2-7
v_call: TRBV7-9
cdr3_nt: TGTGCCAGCAGCGGTCCCTACGAGCAGTACTTC
cdr3_aa: CASSGPYEQYF

clone_size: many
d_call: TRBD2
j_call: TRBJ2-1
v_call: TRBV5-1
cdr3_nt: TGCGCCAGCAGCTTGACTAGCGGGAACAATGAGCAGTTCTTC
cdr3_aa: CASSLTSGNNEQFF

clone_size: many
d_call: .
j_call: TRBJ1-4
v_call: TRBV12-3/TRBV12-4
cdr3_nt: TGTGCCAGCACGCCGGTCGGGGGAGGTTCTAATGAAAAACTGTTTTTT
cdr3_aa: CASTPVGGGSNEKLFF

clone_size: few
d_call: TRBD1
j_call: TRBJ2-2
v_call: TRBV29-1
cdr3_nt: TGCAGCGCGGACAGGGGACGAACCGGGGAGCTGTTTTTT
cdr3_aa: CSADRGRTGELFF

clone_size: many
d_call: TRBD2
j_call: TRBJ2-3
v_call: TRBV7-2
cdr3_nt: TGTGCCAGCAGCTTTACTAGCGGGGGGGGCACAGATACGCAGTATTTT
cdr3_aa: CASSFTSGGGTDTQYF

clone_size: .
d_call: .
j_call: TRBJ2-7
v_call: TRBV7-9
cdr3_nt: TGTGCCAGCAGCTACGGGGGCGGGGGCAGGGACGAGCAGTACTTC
cdr3_aa: CASSYGGGGRDEQYF

clone_size: .
d_call: TRBD1
j_call: TRBJ1-1
v_call: TRBV20-1
cdr3_nt: TGCAGTGCTAGAGCCGGGACAGGGCCGAGCACTGAAGCTTTCTTT
cdr3_aa: CSARAGTGPSTEAFF

clone_size: many
d_call: .
j_call: TRBJ2-7
v_call: TRBV10-2
cdr3_nt: TGCGCCAGCAGTGAGTCCGGTTCCGCGGTGCGAAAAAACGAGCAGTACTTC
cdr3_aa: CASSESGSAVRKNEQYF

clone_size: many
d_call: .
j_call: TRBJ1-2
v_call: TRBV7-9
cdr3_nt: TGTGCCAGCAGCTTCCAAGGGGACTATGGCTACACCTTC
cdr3_aa: CASSFQGDYGYTF

clone_size: many
d_call: .
j_call: TRBJ1-1
v_call: TRBV19
cdr3_nt: TGTGCCAGTAGTCTTCGACAAGAAAGCACTGAAGCTTTCTTT
cdr3_aa: CASSLRQESTEAFF

clone_size: many
d_call: .
j_call: TRBJ1-2
v_call: TRBV7-2
cdr3_nt: TGTGCCAGCAGCTCGCCGGGACCGTCGGGAGGTGGCTACACCTTC
cdr3_aa: CASSSPGPSGGGYTF

clone_size: many
d_call: .
j_call: TRBJ1-1
v_call: TRBV19
cdr3_nt: TGTGCCAGTAGTTCCCGGGTGAACACTGAAGCTTTCTTT
cdr3_aa: CASSSRVNTEAFF

clone_size: many
d_call: TRBD1
j_call: TRBJ2-7
v_call: TRBV6-5
cdr3_nt: TGTGCCAGCAGACCTACAGGGGACTCCTACGAGCAGTACTTC
cdr3_aa: CASRPTGDSYEQYF

clone_size: many
d_call: .
j_call: TRBJ2-2
v_call: TRBV6-2/TRBV6-3
cdr3_nt: TGTGCCAGCAGTTACCTCCCCGGGACACCATCGAACACCGGGGAGCTGTTTTTT
cdr3_aa: CASSYLPGTPSNTGELFF

clone_size: .
d_call: TRBD1
j_call: TRBJ1-1
v_call: TRBV7-9
cdr3_nt: TGTGCCAGCAGCTTAACGACAGGGAGTAACACTGAAGCTTTCTTT
cdr3_aa: CASSLTTGSNTEAFF

clone_size: .
d_call: TRBD1
j_call: TRBJ2-1
v_call: TRBV19
cdr3_nt: TGTGCCATAGGGACAGGGGAGAGCTCCTACAATGAGCAGTTCTTC
cdr3_aa: CAIGTGESSYNEQFF

clone_size: .
d_call: .
j_call: TRBJ2-3
v_call: TRBV4-2
cdr3_nt: TGTGCCAGCGGGGTGCCAGGGGAGGGTACAGATACGCAGTATTTT
cdr3_aa: CASGVPGEGTDTQYF

clone_size: many
d_call: .
j_call: TRBJ1-5
v_call: TRBV19
cdr3_nt: TGTGCCAGTACCACAGGGTATAATCAGCCCCAGCATTTT
cdr3_aa: CASTTGYNQPQHF

clone_size: .
d_call: .
j_call: TRBJ2-7
v_call: TRBV28
cdr3_nt: TGTGCCAGCAGTCCCCTCAGCGGCAGAGTCTACGAGCAGTACTTC
cdr3_aa: CASSPLSGRVYEQYF

clone_size: many
d_call: TRBD2
j_call: TRBJ2-1
v_call: TRBV20-1
cdr3_nt: TGCAGTGCTAGGTCGACTAGCGGGGGCCGTAAAACTAATGAGCAGTTCTTC
cdr3_aa: CSARSTSGGRKTNEQFF

clone_size: many
d_call: .
j_call: TRBJ1-1
v_call: TRBV29-1
cdr3_nt: TGCAGCGTTCAGAGGGATATTGAAGCTTTCTTT
cdr3_aa: CSVQRDIEAFF

clone_size: many
d_call: .
j_call: TRBJ1-2
v_call: TRBV3-1
cdr3_nt: TGTGCCAGCAGCCAAGGTGACTATGGCTACACCTTC
cdr3_aa: CASSQGDYGYTF

clone_size: many
d_call: .
j_call: TRBJ2-5
v_call: TRBV7-7
cdr3_nt: TGTGCTAGCAGCTGGGCCGAGTCCCAAGAGACCCAGTACTTC
cdr3_aa: CASSWAESQETQYF

clone_size: many
d_call: TRBD1
j_call: TRBJ1-2
v_call: TRBV7-2
cdr3_nt: TGTGCCAGCAGCTTACCAAAAGACAGGGGGCGTAATGGCTACACCTTC
cdr3_aa: CASSLPKDRGRNGYTF

clone_size: many
d_call: .
j_call: TRBJ2-5
v_call: TRBV6-2/TRBV6-3
cdr3_nt: TGTGCCAGCAGCCTCACCGGACTTGGCCAAGAGACCCAGTACTTC
cdr3_aa: CASSLTGLGQETQYF

clone_size: many
d_call: TRBD2
j_call: TRBJ2-3
v_call: TRBV7-2
cdr3_nt: TGTGCCAGCAGCCCTCGGGGGGGACGCACAGATACGCAGTATTTT
cdr3_aa: CASSPRGGRTDTQYF

clone_size: .
d_call: .
j_call: TRBJ2-5
v_call: TRBV29-1
cdr3_nt: TGCAGCGTTAAGAGCCAAGAGACCCAGTACTTC
cdr3_aa: CSVKSQETQYF

clone_size: few
d_call: .
j_call: TRBJ2-7
v_call: TRBV7-8
cdr3_nt: TGTGCCAGCAGCTTAGGAAGGGTGGCCTACGAGCAGTACTTC
cdr3_aa: CASSLGRVAYEQYF

clone_size: few
d_call: TRBD1
j_call: TRBJ1-6
v_call: TRBV5-1
cdr3_nt: TGCGCCAGCAGAGGGGACAGGGGGAATTCACCCCTCCACTTT
cdr3_aa: CASRGDRGNSPLHF

clone_size: many
d_call: TRBD1
j_call: TRBJ2-5
v_call: TRBV2
cdr3_nt: TGTGCCAGCAGTGAAAATGGGACAGCCATCCAAGAGACCCAGTACTTC
cdr3_aa: CASSENGTAIQETQYF

clone_size: many
d_call: .
j_call: TRBJ2-1
v_call: TRBV7-2
cdr3_nt: TGTGCCAGCAGCGAAGTAGGGTTTAATGAGCAGTTCTTC
cdr3_aa: CASSEVGFNEQFF

clone_size: .
d_call: TRBD1
j_call: TRBJ2-3
v_call: TRBV20-1
cdr3_nt: TGCAGTGCTGCCTTATCCCTGGGACAGGGGGCTACAGATACGCAGTATTTT
cdr3_aa: CSAALSLGQGATDTQYF

clone_size: few
d_call: .
j_call: TRBJ1-1
v_call: TRBV9
cdr3_nt: TGTGCCAGCAGCGTAGAGGGGGGGCGCACTGAAGCTTTCTTT
cdr3_aa: CASSVEGGRTEAFF

clone_size: many
d_call: TRBD1
j_call: TRBJ1-1
v_call: TRBV7-9
cdr3_nt: TGTGCCAGCAGCTTACCTTCAGGGGGAGGGTTGGGCACTGAAGCTTTCTTT
cdr3_aa: CASSLPSGGGLGTEAFF

clone_size: many
d_call: .
j_call: TRBJ2-1
v_call: TRBV7-2
cdr3_nt: TGTGCCAGCAGCCCCGGGACCTACAATGAGCAGTTCTTC
cdr3_aa: CASSPGTYNEQFF

clone_size: many
d_call: .
j_call: TRBJ2-3
v_call: TRBV7-8
cdr3_nt: TGTGCCAGCAGCTTCGAGACTACCGGCACAGATACGCAGTATTTT
cdr3_aa: CASSFETTGTDTQYF

clone_size: many
d_call: TRBD1
j_call: TRBJ1-6
v_call: TRBV7-6
cdr3_nt: TGTGCCAGCAGCTTCGGACAGGCACCCTCCTATAATTCACCCCTCCACTTT
cdr3_aa: CASSFGQAPSYNSPLHF

clone_size: many
d_call: .
j_call: TRBJ1-5
v_call: TRBV28
cdr3_nt: TGTGCCAGCAGGCTCGCCTATAGCAATCAGCCCCAGCATTTT
cdr3_aa: CASRLAYSNQPQHF

clone_size: many
d_call: .
j_call: TRBJ1-2
v_call: TRBV7-2
cdr3_nt: TGTGCCAGCAGAAGAGTTGGGCCCGACTATGGCTACACCTTC
cdr3_aa: CASRRVGPDYGYTF

clone_size: many
d_call: .
j_call: TRBJ1-2
v_call: TRBV7-8
cdr3_nt: TGTGCCAGCAGCTTAGCAACTGGGCTCGGCTACACCTTC
cdr3_aa: CASSLATGLGYTF

clone_size: few
d_call: .
j_call: TRBJ1-5
v_call: TRBV7-9
cdr3_nt: TGTGCCAGCAGCACCAGGGGAGAAGGCAATCAGCCCCAGCATTTT
cdr3_aa: CASSTRGEGNQPQHF

clone_size: .
d_call: TRBD1
j_call: TRBJ2-7
v_call: TRBV7-9
cdr3_nt: TGTGCCAGCACCTGGACAGGAGCTTACGAGCAGTACTTC
cdr3_aa: CASTWTGAYEQYF

clone_size: many
d_call: .
j_call: TRBJ2-7
v_call: TRBV7-2
cdr3_nt: TGTGCCAGCAGCTCCCAGGGGGGGCCCTACGAGCAGTACTTC
cdr3_aa: CASSSQGGPYEQYF

clone_size: many
d_call: .
j_call: TRBJ2-7
v_call: TRBV7-8
cdr3_nt: TGTGCCAGCAGCTTAGACAGGGCCTACGAGCAGTACTTC
cdr3_aa: CASSLDRAYEQYF

clone_size: .
d_call: TRBD2
j_call: TRBJ2-3
v_call: TRBV19
cdr3_nt: TGTGCCAGTAGTATCTCGGTAGCGGGGGCCCGCACAGATACGCAGTATTTT
cdr3_aa: CASSISVAGARTDTQYF

clone_size: many
d_call: .
j_call: TRBJ2-1
v_call: TRBV7-8
cdr3_nt: TGTGCCAGCAGCCCCTCGGGCAATGAGCAGTTCTTC
cdr3_aa: CASSPSGNEQFF